This T cell receptor beta chain was retrieved from a study of cytomegalovirus exposure and HLA in healthy donors. Study-level background: A prior analysis found about 110 million unique TCR beta sequences from around 180 million T cells. Study results and limitations: The study put some 160 TCR beta chains on its list as cytomegalovirus-associated.

PCR amplification relied on 60 Vbeta primers (plus 13 Jbeta primers). The data were produced by immunoSEQ multiplex PCR, yet TCRdb's version contains in-frame clones alone and is incomplete. The data contain about 67,000 clones, around 80% of them singletons. V lost 1 base to trimming and J lost 1 base, with 5 bases between them. The CDR3 consists of 15 residues. Germline V gene lookup returns CDR1 LNHNV and CDR2 YYDKDF (reference sequence). Comments on this clone: Its antigen is undetermined.

Sequencing input: PBMCs. This chain links TRBV15 with TRBJ2-6; D might be TRBD2 (5 bases). The sequence was obtained from a man aged 40-49 years in good health and CMV-seronegative. The CDR3 sequence is CATSRGGSGANVLTF. The CDR3 region has the DNA TGTGCCACCAGCAGAGGAGGGTCTGGGGCCAACGTCCTGACTTTC.